This T cell receptor (beta chain) was sequenced in a study of CD8 T cells in ankylosing spondylitis. Notes on the study in general: Typical of ankylosing spondylitis blood, it appeared, was a TCR beta motif of roughly eight highly homologous variants.

In regard to this clonotype: Its antigen is currently unknown. Possible read error: a much larger clone is one base away.

TCRdb ran MiXCR on the 5' RACE reads and lists one entry per CDR3 protein. The sample holds under 250,000 distinct CDR3 sequences, 7% to 10% seen once. The source material was blood, either unsorted or a sorted T cell fraction (not recorded which). The origin of this receptor is a female donor with ankylosing spondylitis or in good health (not recorded which).

This chain's CDR3 is CSVAVYNELFF. The CDR3 DNA is TGCAGTGTAGCGGTTTACAATGAGCTGTTCTTC. The chain is built from TRBV29-1 and TRBJ2-1, with TRBD2 as a possible D gene (6 bases). The CDR3 covers 11 residues. Germline-derived CDR1 and CDR2 are SQVTM and ANQGSEA.